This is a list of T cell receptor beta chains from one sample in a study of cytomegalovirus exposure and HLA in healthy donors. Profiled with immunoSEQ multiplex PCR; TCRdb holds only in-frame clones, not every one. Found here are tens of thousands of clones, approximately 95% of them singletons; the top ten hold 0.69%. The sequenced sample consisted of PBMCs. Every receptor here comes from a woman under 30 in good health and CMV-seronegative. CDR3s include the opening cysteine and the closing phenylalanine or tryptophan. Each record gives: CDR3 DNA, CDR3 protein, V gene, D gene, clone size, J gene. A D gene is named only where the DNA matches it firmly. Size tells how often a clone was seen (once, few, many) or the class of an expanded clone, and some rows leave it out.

TGTGCCAGCCCCCCCGGGAGGGCGAACTACAATGAGCAGTTCTTC | CASPPGRANYNEQFF | TRBV7-9 | TRBD2 | . | TRBJ2-1
TGTGCCAGCAGCGTTTCAAGGGGGCCTTACAATGAGCAGTTCTTC | CASSVSRGPYNEQFF | TRBV9 | TRBD1 | once | TRBJ2-1
TGTGCCAGCAGCTTAGGGTCTCGCGGGGGGGCTGAGGATACGCAGTATTTT | CASSLGSRGGAEDTQYF | TRBV7-2 | TRBD2 | . | TRBJ2-3
TGTGCCAGCAGCCGCCAGTGGAACACTGAAGCTTTCTTT | CASSRQWNTEAFF | TRBV7-7 | . | . | TRBJ1-1
TGCGCCAGCAGCCAAGGCGCGACTCCGTACAATGAGCAGTTCTTC | CASSQGATPYNEQFF | TRBV4-1 | . | . | TRBJ2-1
TGTGCCAGCAGCTTAGCGGGAGGGAATGCCGGGGAGCTGTTTTTT | CASSLAGGNAGELFF | TRBV7-8 | TRBD2 | . | TRBJ2-2
TGTGCCAGCAGGGGGGACAGGGGGAATCAGCCCCAGCATTTT | CASRGDRGNQPQHF | TRBV6-1 | TRBD1 | . | TRBJ1-5
TGTGCCAGCAGCGTGGGACCGGGACTAGCGGGAGGGGTCGCCTACGAGCAGTACTTC | CASSVGPGLAGGVAYEQYF | TRBV9 | TRBD2 | . | TRBJ2-7
TGTGCCATCAGTGAGCCGCCCGGGACAGGGGACGAGCAGTACTTC | CAISEPPGTGDEQYF | TRBV10-3 | TRBD1 | . | TRBJ2-7
TGTGCCAGCCGACAGGGTACAAACACCGGGGAGCTGTTTTTT | CASRQGTNTGELFF | TRBV7-6 | TRBD1 | . | TRBJ2-2
TGTGCCAGCATACGGACCAGGTGGGAGGCCGAGCAGTACTTC | CASIRTRWEAEQYF | TRBV7-8 | . | . | TRBJ2-7
TGCAGCGTTGAAGCTCGGGGGGACTCTGGAAACACCATATATTTT | CSVEARGDSGNTIYF | TRBV29-1 | . | . | TRBJ1-3
TGTGCCAGCAGTTTATCAGCGAGTCCAGATACGCAGTATTTT | CASSLSASPDTQYF | TRBV28 | . | . | TRBJ2-3
TGCGCCAGCAGCGCAGACAGGGCAAGGACCTACGAGCAGTACTTC | CASSADRARTYEQYF | TRBV5-1 | TRBD1 | . | TRBJ2-7
TGTGCCAGTAGGTTAAGTGGGCAGTATGGCTACACCTTC | CASRLSGQYGYTF | TRBV19 | . | . | TRBJ1-2
TGTGCCACCAGCACCAGAGATGGGGCCTCCGCCCATAAGGAGCTGTTTTTT | CATSTRDGASAHKELFF | TRBV15 | . | . | TRBJ2-2
TGTGCCAGCAGCTTGGTAGGAGGGGGGGCCAACGTCCTGACTTTC | CASSLVGGGANVLTF | TRBV5-4 | . | once | TRBJ2-6
TGCGCCAGCAGCTTGGGGACTAGCGGGGGGCATTACGAGCAGTACTTC | CASSLGTSGGHYEQYF | TRBV5-1 | TRBD2 | . | TRBJ2-7
TGTGCCAGCAGCTTCAGGGGCTGGGAAACTGAAGCTTTCTTT | CASSFRGWETEAFF | TRBV7-2 | . | . | TRBJ1-1
TGTGCCAGCAGCGTATCCTACGAGCAGTACTTC | CASSVSYEQYF | TRBV11-2 | . | . | TRBJ2-7
TGTGCCACCAGCAGAGATCCAAACAGGGAACGGACCGGGGAGCTGTTTTTT | CATSRDPNRERTGELFF | TRBV15 | . | once | TRBJ2-2
TGCGCCAGCAGCTTCAGTACAGTCCTTCAAGAAAAACTGTTTTTT | CASSFSTVLQEKLFF | TRBV5-1 | . | . | TRBJ1-4
TGTGCCAGCAGTTTGAACAGGCTTCAAGAGACCCAGTACTTC | CASSLNRLQETQYF | TRBV28 | . | . | TRBJ2-5
TGTGCCAGCAGTCTGACAGGGGCCGATGAAAAACTGTTTTTT | CASSLTGADEKLFF | TRBV27 | TRBD1 | . | TRBJ1-4
TGTGCCAGCAGCTTAGGGACAGATGGAAACACCATATATTTT | CASSLGTDGNTIYF | TRBV5-6 | TRBD1 | few | TRBJ1-3
TGTGCCAGCAGTTACAGGGGGAGGAACACTGAAGCTTTCTTT | CASSYRGRNTEAFF | TRBV6-5 | . | . | TRBJ1-1
TGTGCCAGCAGCTTCGACAGGGGGGGAGAAAAACTGTTTTTT | CASSFDRGGEKLFF | TRBV7-2 | TRBD1 | . | TRBJ1-4
TGCGCCAGCGGAGGACCCAAGACCCAGTACTTC | CASGGPKTQYF | TRBV4-1 | . | . | TRBJ2-5
TGCGCCAGAATCGACAGGGCGGTAGGTCAGCCCCAGCATTTT | CARIDRAVGQPQHF | TRBV5-1 | TRBD1 | . | TRBJ1-5